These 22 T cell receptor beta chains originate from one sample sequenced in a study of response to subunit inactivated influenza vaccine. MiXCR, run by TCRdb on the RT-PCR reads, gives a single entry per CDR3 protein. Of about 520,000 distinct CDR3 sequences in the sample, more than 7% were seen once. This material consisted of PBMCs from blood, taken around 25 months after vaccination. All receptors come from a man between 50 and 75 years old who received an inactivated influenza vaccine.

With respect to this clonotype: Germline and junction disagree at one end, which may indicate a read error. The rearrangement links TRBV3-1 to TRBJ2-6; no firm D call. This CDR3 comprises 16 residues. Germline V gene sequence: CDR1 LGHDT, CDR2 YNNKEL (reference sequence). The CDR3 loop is CASRQGPSSGANVLTF. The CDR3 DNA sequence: TGTGCCAGCAGGCAAGGTCCAAGCTCTGGGGCCAACGTCCTGACTTTC.

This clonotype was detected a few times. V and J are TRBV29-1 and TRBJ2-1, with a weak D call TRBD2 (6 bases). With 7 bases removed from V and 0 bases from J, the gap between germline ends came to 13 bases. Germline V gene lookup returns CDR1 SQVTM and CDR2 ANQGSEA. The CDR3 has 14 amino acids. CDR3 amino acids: CSAMGGGSYNEQFF. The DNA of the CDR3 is TGCAGCGCCATGGGGGGAGGCTCCTACAATGAGCAGTTCTTC.

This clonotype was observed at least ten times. The CDR3 sequence: CSALRGVTEAFF. The CDR3 bases are TGCAGCGCATTGCGTGGGGTCACTGAAGCTTTCTTT. The chain couples TRBV29-1 to TRBJ1-1; D unresolved. Trimming took off 7 bases at V and 4 bases at J, with 13 bases between the two ends. The CDR3 is made up of 12 amino acids. The germline V gene has CDR1 SQVTM and CDR2 ANQGSEA.

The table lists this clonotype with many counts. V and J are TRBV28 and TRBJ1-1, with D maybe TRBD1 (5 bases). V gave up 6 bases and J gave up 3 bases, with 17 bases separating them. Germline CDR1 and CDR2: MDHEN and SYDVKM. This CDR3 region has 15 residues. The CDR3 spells CASRPPTGYHTEAFF. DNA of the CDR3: TGTGCCAGCAGGCCCCCCACAGGCTATCACACTGAAGCTTTCTTT.

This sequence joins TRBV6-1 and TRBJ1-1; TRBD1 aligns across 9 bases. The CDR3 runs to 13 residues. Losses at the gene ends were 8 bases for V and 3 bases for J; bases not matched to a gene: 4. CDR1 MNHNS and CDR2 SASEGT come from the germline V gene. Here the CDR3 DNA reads TGTGCCAGCCACAGGGGGCGCGACACTGAAGCTTTCTTT. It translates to CASHRGRDTEAFF.

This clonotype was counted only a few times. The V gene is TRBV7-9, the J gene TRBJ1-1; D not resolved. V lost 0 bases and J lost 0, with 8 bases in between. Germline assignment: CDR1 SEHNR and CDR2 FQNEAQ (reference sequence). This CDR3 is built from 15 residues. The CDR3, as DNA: TGTGCCAGCAGCTTAGCGATCGGCATGAACACTGAAGCTTTCTTT. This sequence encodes CASSLAIGMNTEAFF.

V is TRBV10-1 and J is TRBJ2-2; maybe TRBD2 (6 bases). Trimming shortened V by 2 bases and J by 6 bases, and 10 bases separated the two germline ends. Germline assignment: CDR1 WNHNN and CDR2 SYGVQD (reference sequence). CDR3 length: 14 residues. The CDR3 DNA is TGCGCCAGCAGTGAGGCGTGGGAGGCCGGGGAGCTGTTTTTT. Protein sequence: CASSEAWEAGELFF.

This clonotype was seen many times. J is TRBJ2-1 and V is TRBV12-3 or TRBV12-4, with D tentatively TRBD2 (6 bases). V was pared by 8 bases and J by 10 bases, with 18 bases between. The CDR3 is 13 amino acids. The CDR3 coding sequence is TGTGCCAGCTGCCTGGAGGGACCGGTGGAGCAGTTCTTC. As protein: CASCLEGPVEQFF.

CDR3 bases: TGTGCCAGCAGTGAAGTCACGACTAACTATGGCTACACCTTC. Amino acid sequence: CASSEVTTNYGYTF. The chain employs TRBV6-1 and TRBJ1-2; D not certain. Germline V lookup: CDR1 MNHNS, CDR2 SASEGT. This CDR3 is built from 14 residues. V lost 1 base, J lost 0 bases, and 6 bases lay in between.

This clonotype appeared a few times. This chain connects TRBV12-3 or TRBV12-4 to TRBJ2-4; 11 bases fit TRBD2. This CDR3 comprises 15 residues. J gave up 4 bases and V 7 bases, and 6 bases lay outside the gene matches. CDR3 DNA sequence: TGTGCCAGCAAATTGGGGACTAGCGGAAAAAACATTCAGTACTTC. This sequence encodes CASKLGTSGKNIQYF.

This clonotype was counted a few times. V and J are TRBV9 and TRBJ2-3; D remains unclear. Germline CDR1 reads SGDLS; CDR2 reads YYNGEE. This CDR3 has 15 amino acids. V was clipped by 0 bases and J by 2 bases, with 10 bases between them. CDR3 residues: CASSVDARSTDTQYF. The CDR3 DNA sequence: TGTGCCAGCAGCGTAGATGCCAGATCCACAGATACGCAGTATTTT.

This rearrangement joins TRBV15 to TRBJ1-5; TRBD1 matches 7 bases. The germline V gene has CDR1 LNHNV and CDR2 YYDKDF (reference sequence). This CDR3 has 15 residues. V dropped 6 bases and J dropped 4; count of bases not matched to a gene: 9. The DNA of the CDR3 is TGTGCCACCAGACAGGGGATGAGTACTAATCAGCCCCAGCATTTT. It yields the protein CATRQGMSTNQPQHF.

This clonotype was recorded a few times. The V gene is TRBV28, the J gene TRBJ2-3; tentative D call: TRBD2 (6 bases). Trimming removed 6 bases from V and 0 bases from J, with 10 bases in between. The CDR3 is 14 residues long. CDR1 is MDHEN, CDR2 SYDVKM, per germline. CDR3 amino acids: CASSVAASTDTQYF. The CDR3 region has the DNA TGTGCCAGCAGCGTAGCGGCAAGCACAGATACGCAGTATTTT.

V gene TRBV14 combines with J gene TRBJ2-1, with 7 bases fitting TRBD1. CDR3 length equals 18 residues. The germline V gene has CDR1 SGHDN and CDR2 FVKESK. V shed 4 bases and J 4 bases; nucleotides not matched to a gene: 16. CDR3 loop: CASSPAVGGQAIYNEQFF. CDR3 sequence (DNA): TGTGCCAGCAGCCCCGCGGTAGGAGGACAGGCAATTTACAATGAGCAGTTCTTC.

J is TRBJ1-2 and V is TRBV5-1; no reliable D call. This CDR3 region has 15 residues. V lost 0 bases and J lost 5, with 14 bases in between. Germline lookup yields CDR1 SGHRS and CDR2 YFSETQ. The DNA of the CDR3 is TGCGCCAGCAGCTTGGACGGACTCGACACTTATGGCTACACCTTC. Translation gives CASSLDGLDTYGYTF.

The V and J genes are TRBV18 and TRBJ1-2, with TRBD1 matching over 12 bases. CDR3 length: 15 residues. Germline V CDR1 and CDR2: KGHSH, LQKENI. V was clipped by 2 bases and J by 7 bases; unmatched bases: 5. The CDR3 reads CASSPVTGQGAGYTF. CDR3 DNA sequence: TGTGCCAGCTCACCAGTAACGGGACAGGGGGCTGGCTACACCTTC.

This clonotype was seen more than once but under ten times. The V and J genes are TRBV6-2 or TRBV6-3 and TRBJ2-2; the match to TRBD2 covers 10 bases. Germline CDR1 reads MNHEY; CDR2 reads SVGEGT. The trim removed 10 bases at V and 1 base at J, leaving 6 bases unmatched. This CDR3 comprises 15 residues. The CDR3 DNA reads TGTGCCATCAAAACTAGCGGGGTGAACACCGGGGAGCTGTTTTTT. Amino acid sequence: CAIKTSGVNTGELFF.

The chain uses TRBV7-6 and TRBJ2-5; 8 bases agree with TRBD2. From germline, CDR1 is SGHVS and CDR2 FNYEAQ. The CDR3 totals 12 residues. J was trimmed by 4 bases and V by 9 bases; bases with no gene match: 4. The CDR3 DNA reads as TGTGCCAGTGGCGCGGGGGGAGAGACCCAGTACTTC. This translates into CASGAGGETQYF.

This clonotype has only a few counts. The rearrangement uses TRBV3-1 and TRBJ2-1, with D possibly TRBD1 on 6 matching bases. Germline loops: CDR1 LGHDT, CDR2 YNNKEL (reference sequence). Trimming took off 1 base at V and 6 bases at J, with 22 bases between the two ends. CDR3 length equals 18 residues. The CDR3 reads CASSQGGDGTSGRNEQFF. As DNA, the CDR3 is TGTGCCAGCAGCCAAGGAGGGGACGGGACATCGGGACGCAATGAGCAGTTCTTC.

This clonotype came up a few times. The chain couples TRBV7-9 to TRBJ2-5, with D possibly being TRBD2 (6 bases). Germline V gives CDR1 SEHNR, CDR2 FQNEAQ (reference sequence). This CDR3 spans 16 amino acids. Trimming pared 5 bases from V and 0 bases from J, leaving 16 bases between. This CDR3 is CASSPRWGGYQETQYF. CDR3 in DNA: TGTGCCAGCAGCCCCCGTTGGGGAGGCTACCAAGAGACCCAGTACTTC.

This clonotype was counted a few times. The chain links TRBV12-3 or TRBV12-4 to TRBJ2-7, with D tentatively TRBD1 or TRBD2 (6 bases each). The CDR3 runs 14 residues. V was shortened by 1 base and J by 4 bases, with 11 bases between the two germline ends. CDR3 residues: CASSLDTGRYEQYF. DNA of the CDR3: TGTGCCAGCAGTTTAGATACAGGGAGGTACGAGCAGTACTTC.

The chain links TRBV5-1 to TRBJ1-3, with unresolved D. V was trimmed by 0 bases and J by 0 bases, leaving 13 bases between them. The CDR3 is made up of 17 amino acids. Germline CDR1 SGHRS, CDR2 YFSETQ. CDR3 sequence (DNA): TGCGCCAGCAGCTTGGGGGTTACCGGCACCTCTGGAAACACCATATATTTT. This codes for CASSLGVTGTSGNTIYF. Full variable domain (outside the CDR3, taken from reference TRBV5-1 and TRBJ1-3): KAGVTQTPRYLIKTRGQQVTLSCSPISGHRSVSWYQQTPGQGLQFLFEYFSETQRNKGNFPGRFSGRQFSNSRSEMNVSTLELGDSALYLCASSLGVTGTSGNTIYFGEGSWLTVV.